The 8 T cell receptor beta chains below all came from one sample that was sequenced in a study of control samples from healthy donors and cancer patients. TCRdb's table, derived via immunoSEQ multiplex PCR, lists solely in-frame clones and lacks some. The sample holds some 90,000 clones, approximately 88% seen once. Sequences were obtained from blood. The source is a woman aged 60-70 years in good health.

The genes are TRBV11-2 and TRBJ2-3; 7 bases line up with TRBD1. CDR1 is SGHAT and CDR2 is FQNNGV in the germline V gene. The CDR3 is 14 residues long. Trimming took 6 bases from V and 0 from J; bases not matched to a gene: 3. The CDR3 DNA is TGTGCCAGCAGTAAAGGGGGCAGCACAGATACGCAGTATTTT. It codes for CASSKGGSTDTQYF.

This rearrangement joins TRBV18 to TRBJ1-2; no firm D call. V was trimmed by 3 bases and J by 12 bases, leaving 17 bases between them. The CDR3 contains 13 residues. From germline, CDR1 is KGHSH and CDR2 LQKENI. CDR3 sequence reads: CASSPPYGVPHTF. CDR3 nucleotides: TGTGCCAGCTCACCTCCGTATGGGGTCCCCCACACCTTC.

The chain couples TRBV18 to TRBJ2-7; 8 bases fit TRBD2. With V trimmed by 8 bases and J by 7 bases, 4 bases remained unmatched. This CDR3 spans 11 amino acids. CDR1 KGHSH and CDR2 LQKENI come from the germline V gene. CDR3 region: CASRGTSEQYF. In DNA, the CDR3 is TGTGCCAGCCGAGGGACTAGTGAGCAGTACTTC. Combining the CDR3 with reference TRBV18 and TRBJ2-7 gives the whole variable domain NAGVMQNPRHLVRRRGQEARLRCSPMKGHSHVYWYRQLPEEGLKFMVYLQKENIIDESGMPKERFSAEFPKEGPSILRIQQVVRGDSAAYFCASRGTSEQYFGPGTRLTVT.

The chain has TRBV7-9 and TRBJ1-6; 7 bases are a match to TRBD1. From germline, CDR1 is SEHNR and CDR2 FQNEAQ (reference sequence). Losses at the gene ends were 5 bases for V and 7 bases for J; bases not matched to a gene: 8. The length of the CDR3 is 15 residues. Here the CDR3 DNA reads TGTGCCAGCAGCCCTAAGACAGGGTTCAATTCACCCCTCCACTTT. Translated: CASSPKTGFNSPLHF.

The V gene is TRBV7-9, the J gene TRBJ1-2; D not resolved. The CDR3 loop spans 13 amino acids. CDR1 SEHNR and CDR2 FQNEAQ come from the germline V gene (reference sequence). Trimming shortened V by 5 bases and J by 0 bases, and 7 bases separated the two germline ends. The CDR3 DNA is TGTGCCAGCAGCCTAACAGCTAACTATGGCTACACCTTC. Translation: CASSLTANYGYTF.

The CDR3 nucleotides are TGTGCCAGCCACAGGGCCCTCGTCACTGAAGCTTTCTTT. Its protein is CASHRALVTEAFF. V usage is TRBV2 and J usage is TRBJ1-1; a weak D match, TRBD1 (6 bases). The CDR3 consists of 13 residues. The V end lost 8 bases, the J end lost 4 bases, and 14 bases lay between the germline ends. Germline-derived CDR1 and CDR2 are SNHLY and FYNNEI.

This clone was detected once. The chain combines TRBV6-4 with TRBJ2-1, with a possible D match to TRBD2 (6 bases). Germline V gene sequence: CDR1 MRHNA, CDR2 SNTAGT. The CDR3 loop spans 20 amino acids. Trimming cost V 7 bases and J 0 bases, with 28 bases left between them. The DNA of the CDR3 is TGTGCCAGCAATACCCCTGGAGGGACGAGAGAATATAGCTCCTACAATGAGCAGTTCTTC. Translation gives CASNTPGGTREYSSYNEQFF.

This clone was seen a few times. The V call is TRBV6-1, the J call TRBJ1-6, with 11 positions matching TRBD1. The J segment lost 14 bases and the V segment lost 1 base, leaving 10 bases of the junction unmatched. Germline V gene data show CDR1 as MNHNS and CDR2 as SASEGT. The CDR3 is 16 amino acids. The CDR3, as DNA: TGTGCCAGCAGTGAAGTAGGGACAGGGGGAAATGTGGCCCTCCACTTT. Translated: CASSEVGTGGNVALHF.